This T cell receptor beta chain emerged from a study of T-cell memory formation after mild COVID-19. About the study: The study found TCR clusters largely donor specific.

This clonotype occurred a few times. Its antigen is unknown. Amplification by 5'RACE using constant-segment primers produced TCR alpha and TCR beta cDNA libraries that carried sample barcodes and UMIs. TCRdb processed the 5' RACE reads anew with MiXCR; each CDR3 protein has one entry. This sample has about 540,000 distinct CDR3 sequences, with around 21% found just once. Germline V lookup: CDR1 SGHNT, CDR2 YENEEA. The V end lost 6 bases, the J end lost 1 base, and 15 bases lay between the germline ends. The CDR3 length is 16 residues. Findings of the study overall: Contracting CD4+ clones were located mainly in CM and EM, and CD8+ clones in EMRA. Confirmation of SARS-CoV-2 specificity was lacking for second-wave clones peaking day 37.

The chain uses TRBV11-3 and TRBJ2-2, with a possible D match to TRBD2 (5 bases). The sequenced sample consisted of PBMCs or a T cell subset sorted from them (not recorded which). The receptor's source is an adult woman who had mild COVID-19 (a few samples of this study predate the infection). Cell type and time point are not known. CDR3 in amino acids: CASRPLTAGNTGELFF. The DNA of the CDR3 is TGTGCCAGCAGACCACTAACGGCGGGGAACACCGGGGAGCTGTTTTTT.